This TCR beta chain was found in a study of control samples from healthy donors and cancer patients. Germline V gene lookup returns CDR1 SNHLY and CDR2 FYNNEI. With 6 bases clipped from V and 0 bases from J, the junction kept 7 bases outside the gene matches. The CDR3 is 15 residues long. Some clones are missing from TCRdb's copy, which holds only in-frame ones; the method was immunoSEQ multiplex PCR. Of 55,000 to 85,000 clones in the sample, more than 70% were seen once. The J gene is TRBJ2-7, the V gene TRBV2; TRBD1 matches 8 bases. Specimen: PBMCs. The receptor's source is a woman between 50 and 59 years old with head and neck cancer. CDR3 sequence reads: CASRPQGALSYEQYF. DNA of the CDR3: TGTGCCAGCAGGCCCCAGGGGGCCCTCTCCTACGAGCAGTACTTC.